This is a list of T cell receptor beta chains from one sample in a study of tumor-infiltrating lymphocytes in localized non-small cell lung cancer. Clones were read by immunoSEQ multiplex PCR, and TCRdb kept only the in-frame ones, dropping some. In the table there are 4,500 to 6,000 clones, 66% of which are singletons. Sequencing was done on a sample of lung tumor tissue. The receptors derive from a human donor with non-small cell lung cancer. Both conserved end residues are part of each CDR3. A D gene is named only where the DNA matches it firmly. Clone size is given for some rows only: seen once, a few or many times, or a class if the clone is expanded.

V gene,J gene,clone size,D gene,CDR3 protein,CDR3 DNA
TRBV15,TRBJ2-1,once,TRBD2,CATSMPLAGINNEQFF,TGTGCCACCAGCATGCCACTAGCGGGCATCAACAATGAGCAGTTCTTC
TRBV28,TRBJ2-3,once,TRBD2,CARENKREGKDTQYF,TGTGCCAGGGAAAACAAGCGGGAGGGCAAAGATACGCAGTATTTT
TRBV27,TRBJ2-3,NA,NA,CASSFVSTDTQYF,TGTGCCAGCAGTTTCGTTAGCACAGATACGCAGTATTTT
TRBV5-4,TRBJ2-2,NA,NA,CASSLGVGELFF,TGTGCCAGCAGCTTGGGGGTCGGGGAGCTGTTTTTT
TRBV18,TRBJ1-1,NA,NA,CASSLHGGEGTEAFF,TGTGCCAGCTCTCTACACGGAGGGGAGGGCACTGAAGCTTTCTTT
TRBV7-9,TRBJ1-4,NA,NA,CASSISKTGGEKLFF,TGTGCCAGCAGCATCTCCAAAACGGGGGGGGAAAAACTGTTTTTT
TRBV14,TRBJ2-1,NA,NA,CASAPLSYNEQFF,TGTGCCAGTGCTCCCCTCTCCTACAATGAGCAGTTCTTC
TRBV9,TRBJ2-3,NA,TRBD2,CASSGLSGGPTDTQYF,TGTGCCAGCAGCGGACTTAGCGGGGGGCCCACAGATACGCAGTATTTT
TRBV27,TRBJ1-2,NA,NA,CASSYRVSYGYTF,TGTGCCAGCAGTTATCGGGTTTCCTATGGCTACACCTTC
TRBV14,TRBJ1-6,NA,NA,CASSGDKNSPLHF,TGTGCCAGCAGCGGGGACAAGAATTCACCCCTCCACTTT
TRBV18,TRBJ1-1,NA,TRBD1,CASSPPTGVTEAFF,TGTGCCAGCTCACCCCCGACAGGGGTCACTGAAGCTTTCTTT
TRBV6-1,TRBJ2-1,NA,NA,CAMGDNEQFF,TGTGCCATGGGGGACAATGAGCAGTTCTTC
TRBV6-6,TRBJ1-1,NA,NA,CASIPTITGATEAFF,TGTGCCAGCATCCCAACAATAACCGGAGCCACTGAAGCTTTCTTT
TRBV4-3,TRBJ1-6,NA,NA,CASSQDAVNSPLHF,TGCGCCAGCAGCCAAGATGCGGTTAATTCACCCCTCCACTTT
TRBV27,TRBJ2-7,once,TRBD1,CASRAGTGGFYEQYF,TGTGCCAGCAGGGCCGGGACAGGGGGCTTCTACGAGCAGTACTTC
TRBV27,TRBJ1-5,NA,TRBD1,CASSRQGQNQPQHF,TGTGCCAGCAGCCGACAGGGTCAGAATCAGCCCCAGCATTTT
TRBV5-4,TRBJ1-2,NA,NA,CASSPGGRGNFGYTF,TGCGCCAGCAGCCCGGGCGGGAGGGGGAATTTTGGCTACACCTTC
TRBV5-6,TRBJ2-7,NA,TRBD1,CASSTSGTGSMRQYF,TGTGCCAGCAGCACCTCAGGGACAGGGTCGATGAGGCAGTACTTC
TRBV11-3,TRBJ1-3,few,NA,CASTGRAGNTIYF,TGTGCCAGCACCGGCAGGGCTGGAAACACCATATATTTT